The 31 T cell receptor beta chains below were found in one sample sequenced in a study of sequential checkpoint blockade in melanoma. TCRdb's table, derived via immunoSEQ multiplex PCR, lists solely in-frame clones and lacks some. The top ten clones hold 9.5% to 15% of a sample with under 40,000 clones, over 75% of them seen once. Indicated treatment: randomized to nivolumab then ipilimumab (arm A) or the reverse (arm B). Sequences were derived from CD8+ T cells sorted from blood (inferred from file names), sampled from a patient given nivolumab and ipilimumab in sequence. These receptors originate from a human donor with melanoma.

This chain connects TRBV6-6 to TRBJ1-5; TRBD1 is a possible D gene (5 bases). V shed 8 bases and J shed 6 bases, with 20 bases lying between them. This CDR3 has 15 amino acids. Germline V CDR1 and CDR2: MNHNY, SVGAGI (reference sequence). DNA for the CDR3: TGTGCCAGCGTTACTTCCGGGGGGGGGAGTCAGCCCCAGCATTTT. It encodes CASVTSGGGSQPQHF.

The chain carries TRBV4-3 and TRBJ2-1, with 13 bases aligning to TRBD2. This CDR3 is built from 17 residues. Germline CDR1 and CDR2: LGHNA and YSLEER. After removal of 0 bases from V and 7 bases from J, the junction contained 6 bases not matched to a gene. CDR3 sequence (DNA): TGCGCCAGCAGCCAAGAAGTCGGACTAGCGGGGGATAATGAGCAGTTCTTC. It codes for CASSQEVGLAGDNEQFF.

There are a few counts of this clone. CDR3 coding DNA: TGTGCCAGCAGTGAGACTAGCGGCTCATCCTACGAGCAGTACGTC. Its protein product is CASSETSGSSYEQYV. The chain joins TRBV6-1 to TRBJ2-7, with 9 bases aligning to TRBD2. This CDR3 is 15 amino acids long. Germline CDR1 MNHNS, CDR2 SASEGT. V shed 3 bases and J 1 base; nucleotides not matched to a gene: 4.

V is TRBV9 and J is TRBJ2-5, with a tentative D call TRBD2 (5 bases). Looked up from germline, CDR1 is SGDLS and CDR2 is YYNGEE. This CDR3 has 14 residues. V gave up 0 bases and J gave up 3 bases, with 9 bases separating them. CDR3 sequence: CASSVEEEEETQYF. The CDR3 region has the DNA TGTGCCAGCAGCGTAGAGGAGGAGGAAGAGACCCAGTACTTC.

This clone was seen once. The chain carries TRBV9 and TRBJ2-1; weak D call: TRBD2 (5 bases). The CDR3 is 10 amino acids. The V end was cut by 5 bases, the J end by 9 bases, with 6 bases between. Germline lookup yields CDR1 SGDLS and CDR2 YYNGEE. CDR3 nucleotides: TGTGCCAGCAGTGAGGGTGAGCAGTTCTTC. It codes for CASSEGEQFF.

This chain links TRBV13 with TRBJ1-1, with TRBD1 as a possible D gene (5 bases). V was cut by 8 bases and J by 4 bases, with 14 bases left in between. Germline values: CDR1 PRHDT, CDR2 FYEKMQ (reference sequence). This CDR3 comprises 13 residues. The CDR3 loop reads CASGLRGGTEAFF. The CDR3, as DNA: TGTGCCAGCGGACTCCGGGGGGGCACTGAAGCTTTCTTT.

This clone was observed a handful of times. The chain couples TRBV28 to TRBJ1-3; D is ambiguous. This CDR3 is 16 amino acids long. Trimming removed 1 base at V and 0 bases at J, with 10 bases between. Germline V CDR1 and CDR2: MDHEN, SYDVKM. The CDR3 region has the DNA TGTGCCAGCAGTTTATCCCGGAGGGCCTCTGGAAACACCATATATTTT. It specifies CASSLSRRASGNTIYF.

The chain carries TRBV27 and TRBJ1-5, with D possibly being TRBD1 (6 bases). Germline V gene data show CDR1 as MNHEY and CDR2 as SMNVEV (reference sequence). Trimming took off 6 bases at V and 4 bases at J, with 13 bases between the two ends. The CDR3 is 14 amino acids. CDR3 region: CASSLQGINQPQHF. CDR3 nucleotides: TGTGCCAGCAGCCTGCAGGGGATTAATCAGCCCCAGCATTTT.

This rearrangement joins TRBV2 to TRBJ2-7; 10 nucleotides align to TRBD2. The length of the CDR3 is 15 residues. Germline CDR1 reads SNHLY; CDR2 reads FYNNEI. Trimming took 7 bases from V and 2 from J; bases not matched to a gene: 8. In nucleotides, the CDR3 is TGTGCCAGCAAACAGGGACTAGCGCGGACCTACGAGCAGTACGTC. Residues: CASKQGLARTYEQYV.

This chain links TRBV7-9 with TRBJ2-7; 7 bases are a match to TRBD2. The ends lost 1 base at V and 4 bases at J; junction bases unmatched: 4. CDR1 and CDR2 from the germline V gene are SEHNR and FQNEAQ (reference sequence). The CDR3 sequence is 14 residues long. CDR3 nucleotide sequence: TGTGCCAGCAGCTTAGACGGGGAGGGTTACGAGCAGTACTTC. Translated, it gives CASSLDGEGYEQYF.

V usage is TRBV4-2 and J usage is TRBJ2-7; TRBD1 matches at 10 bases. The CDR3 spans 16 residues. Germline V gene sequence: CDR1 LGHNA, CDR2 YNFKEQ. With 0 bases clipped from V and 6 bases from J, the junction kept 8 bases outside the gene matches. The CDR3 reads CASSQDEGTGEREQYF. For the CDR3, the DNA is TGTGCCAGCAGCCAAGATGAGGGGACAGGGGAACGCGAGCAGTACTTC.

V and J are TRBV29-1 and TRBJ2-3, with TRBD2 identical over 11 bases. The CDR3 has 24 residues. J lost 0 bases, V lost 0 bases, and 26 bases had no gene match. Germline CDR1 reads SQVTM; CDR2 reads ANQGSEA. DNA of the CDR3: TGCAGCGTTGAAGATCTAGACGCGCTGTGGGAGGTTAGCGGGAGGGCGGGGAGCACAGATACGCAGTATTTT. Its translation: CSVEDLDALWEVSGRAGSTDTQYF.

This sequence joins TRBV19 and TRBJ1-1, with a weak D call TRBD1 (6 bases). There are 14 residues in the CDR3. Germline CDR1 and CDR2: LNHDA and SQIVND (reference sequence). V lost 5 bases and J 4 bases, leaving 14 bases between the germline ends. DNA for the CDR3: TGTGCCAGTAGTCTCGGGACATCCAGCACTGAAGCTTTCTTT. Amino acids: CASSLGTSSTEAFF.

The chain joins TRBV29-1 to TRBJ2-1, with 7 bases lining up with TRBD2. The CDR3 runs to 13 residues. The ends lost 4 bases at V and 0 bases at J; junction bases unmatched: 0. From germline, CDR1 is SQVTM and CDR2 ANQGSEA. The CDR3 nucleotides are TGCAGCGTTGGCGGGGGCTCCTACAATGAGCAGTTCTTC. Translated: CSVGGGSYNEQFF.

The V and J genes are TRBV7-3 and TRBJ2-1; 9 bases match TRBD1. CDR1 SGHTA and CDR2 FQGTGA come from the germline V gene. V gave up 5 bases and J gave up 3 bases; unmatched junction bases: 5. The CDR3 length is 15 residues. The CDR3 DNA reads as TGTGCCAGCAGCCCGGGACAGGGAATCTACAATGAGCAGTTCTTC. Protein sequence: CASSPGQGIYNEQFF.

V gene TRBV29-1 combines with J gene TRBJ2-2; 8 bases agree with TRBD1. Germline values: CDR1 SQVTM, CDR2 ANQGSEA. Trimming at V came to 6 bases and at J to 2 bases, leaving 8 bases not matched to a gene. This CDR3 comprises 15 residues. CDR3 nucleotide sequence: TGCAGCGTCCAGCAGGGGGCGTCTAACACCGGGGAGCTGTTTTTT. Protein sequence: CSVQQGASNTGELFF.

The CDR3 sequence: CASRDRATNEKLFF. Here the CDR3 DNA reads TGTGCCAGCAGGGATCGGGCAACTAATGAAAAACTGTTTTTT. The chain uses TRBV7-6 and TRBJ1-4; D call uncertain. The V gene lost 6 bases and the J gene lost 0 bases, with 8 bases spanning the gap. The germline CDR1 and CDR2 sequences are SGHVS and FNYEAQ. The CDR3 covers 14 residues.

Only one count was recorded for this clone. V is TRBV6-5 and J is TRBJ2-7; weak D call: TRBD2 (6 bases). Germline V gene data show CDR1 as MNHEY and CDR2 as SVGAGI. This CDR3 contains 16 residues. With 0 bases removed from V and 0 bases from J, the gap between germline ends came to 12 bases. CDR3 sequence reads: CASSYSRDPYSYEQYF. The DNA of the CDR3 is TGTGCCAGCAGTTACTCGCGGGACCCCTACTCCTACGAGCAGTACTTC.

J is TRBJ2-7 and V is TRBV19; weak D call: TRBD2 (6 bases). The germline CDR1 and CDR2 sequences are LNHDA and SQIVND (reference sequence). The CDR3 sequence is 15 residues long. V lost 6 bases and J lost 0, with 15 bases in between. The CDR3 here is CASRRGAGNSYEQYF. In DNA, the CDR3 is TGTGCCAGTAGACGGGGAGCGGGTAACTCCTACGAGCAGTACTTC.

The rearrangement joins TRBV19 to TRBJ1-1, with 7 nucleotides matching TRBD1. Trimming cost V 4 bases and J 5 bases; bases outside gene matches: 7. Germline CDR1 reads LNHDA; CDR2 reads SQIVND (reference sequence). CDR3 size: 14 residues. CDR3: CASSSGTAYTEAFF. The CDR3 DNA is TGTGCCAGTAGTAGCGGGACAGCCTATACTGAAGCTTTCTTT.

V gene TRBV27 combines with J gene TRBJ2-4; no reliable D call. CDR3 length equals 11 residues. CDR1 MNHEY and CDR2 SMNVEV come from the germline V gene (reference sequence). Trimming stripped 3 bases from V and 9 bases from J, with 6 bases between. As DNA, the CDR3 is TGTGCCAGCAGTTTCTACGGCATTCAGTACTTC. The encoded protein is CASSFYGIQYF.

V and J are TRBV11-2 and TRBJ2-3; 7 bases line up with TRBD2. This CDR3 comprises 15 residues. The trim removed 5 bases at V and 3 bases at J, leaving 8 bases unmatched. The germline CDR1 and CDR2 sequences are SGHAT and FQNNGV. This chain's CDR3 is CASSQSQGGTDTQYF. The CDR3 coding sequence is TGTGCCAGCAGCCAAAGTCAGGGAGGGACAGATACGCAGTATTTT.

This rearrangement joins TRBV19 to TRBJ2-2, with a tentative D call TRBD2 (5 bases). Trimming removed 1 base at V and 5 bases at J, with 11 bases between. The CDR3 has 15 amino acids. The V gene's germline CDR1 is LNHDA and CDR2 SQIVND (reference sequence). The CDR3 region is CASSIASRGTGELFF. CDR3 bases: TGTGCCAGTAGTATAGCCTCCCGAGGGACCGGGGAGCTGTTTTTT. Using reference TRBV19 and TRBJ2-2 for the parts outside the CDR3, the full variable domain is DGGITQSPKYLFRKEGQNVTLSCEQNLNHDAMYWYRQDPGQGLRLIYYSQIVNDFQKGDIAEGYSVSREKKESFPLTVTSAQKNPTAFYLCASSIASRGTGELFFGEGSRLTVL.

The chain links TRBV2 to TRBJ2-5; TRBD1 matches 11 bases. The J call may be incorrect, as the DNA end agrees better with TRBJ2-7. Germline V gene data show CDR1 as SNHLY and CDR2 as FYNNEI. This CDR3 is built from 19 residues. The CDR3 bases are TGTGCCAGCAGGGAGGGATTGGGACAGGGGGATTTGAGGTCCTACGAGCAGTACTTC. Translation: CASREGLGQGDLRSYEQYF.

The CDR3 sequence: CASSRLSAGVNTGELFF. Written as DNA, the CDR3 is TGTGCCAGCAGCCGCCTGTCCGCGGGAGTCAACACCGGGGAGCTGTTTTTT. This rearrangement joins TRBV7-6 to TRBJ2-2; the match to TRBD2 covers 7 bases. The CDR3 is made up of 17 amino acids. V dropped 5 bases and J dropped 2; count of bases not matched to a gene: 11. CDR1 and CDR2 from the germline V gene are SGHVS and FNYEAQ.

J is TRBJ2-7 and V is TRBV5-6; D might be TRBD2 (7 bases). The CDR3 is made up of 15 amino acids. CDR1 and CDR2 from the germline V gene are SGHDT and YYEEEE. The ends were cut back, 1 base at V and 1 base at J, with 12 bases in the middle. For the CDR3, the DNA is TGTGCCAGCAGCTTGAGGGGGGAGGGGTCCTACGAGCAGTACTTC. It codes for CASSLRGEGSYEQYF.

The gene calls are TRBV2 and TRBJ2-3, with 7 bases identical to TRBD1. The CDR3 length is 15 residues. Trimming cost V 6 bases and J 4 bases; bases outside gene matches: 10. Germline-derived CDR1 and CDR2 are SNHLY and FYNNEI. CDR3 loop: CASRKSRGLADTQYF. DNA of the CDR3: TGTGCCAGCAGGAAAAGCAGGGGGTTGGCAGATACGCAGTATTTT.

J is TRBJ2-7 and V is TRBV5-6, with 13 nucleotides matching TRBD2. This CDR3 region has 15 residues. Germline-derived CDR1 and CDR2 are SGHDT and YYEEEE. With 4 bases clipped from V and 3 bases from J, the junction kept 4 bases outside the gene matches. The CDR3 region has the DNA TGTGCCAGCAGCAAGGGACTAGCGGGGAACTACGAGCAGTACTTC. Translation: CASSKGLAGNYEQYF.

This chain links TRBV6-4 with TRBJ1-6; weak D call: TRBD1 (6 bases). The V gene lost 6 bases and the J gene lost 10 bases, with 16 bases spanning the gap. The CDR3 covers 14 residues. From germline, CDR1 is MRHNA and CDR2 SNTAGT. The CDR3 nucleotides read TGTGCCAGCAGCCCCGGGGGGCCAGGGTCACCCCTCCACTTT. It codes for CASSPGGPGSPLHF.

The CDR3 nucleotides read TGTGCCAGCAGTTTTGGCAGGGGGCGTGGGTATGGCTACACCTTC. As protein: CASSFGRGRGYGYTF. V is TRBV27 and J is TRBJ1-2; TRBD1 agrees at 8 bases. With V trimmed by 3 bases and J by 5 bases, 8 bases remained unmatched. Germline loops: CDR1 MNHEY, CDR2 SMNVEV (reference sequence). This CDR3 is built from 15 residues.

V is TRBV4-2 and J is TRBJ2-1; TRBD2 matches 8 bases. This CDR3 is 16 amino acids long. The germline V gene has CDR1 LGHNA and CDR2 YNFKEQ. The V segment lost 0 bases and the J segment 6 bases; nucleotides outside the gene matches: 7. The CDR3, as DNA: TGTGCCAGCAGCCAAGATCCTAGACTAGCGTTCAATGAGCAGTTCTTC. Translating gives CASSQDPRLAFNEQFF.